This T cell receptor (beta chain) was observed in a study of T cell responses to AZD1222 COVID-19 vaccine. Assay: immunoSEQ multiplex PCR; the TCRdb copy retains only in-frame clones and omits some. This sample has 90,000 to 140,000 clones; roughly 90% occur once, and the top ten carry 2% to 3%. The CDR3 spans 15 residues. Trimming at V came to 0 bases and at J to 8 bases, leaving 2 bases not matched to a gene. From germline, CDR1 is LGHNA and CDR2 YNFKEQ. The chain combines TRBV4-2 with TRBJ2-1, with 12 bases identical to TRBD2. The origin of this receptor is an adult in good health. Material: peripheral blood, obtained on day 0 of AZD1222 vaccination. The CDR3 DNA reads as TGTGCCAGCAGCCAAGAACTAGCGGGGGGCGATGAGCAGTTCTTC. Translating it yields CASSQELAGGDEQFF.